The 15 T cell receptor beta chains presented below share a single source sample, sequenced in a study of molecular identifiers for immune sequencing clone quantification (dated by TCRdb to 2017 to 2018). The library came from PCR. TCRdb records NextSeq 500 as the sequencer. TCRdb cleaned the public reads at Q25 with fastp, built clones with MiXCR and kept in-frame beta chains. Rows merge per CDR3 protein into single entries with the most common DNA and genes. The sample yields about 86,000 distinct CDR3 sequences; 25% were counted once. Around 0.77% of the sample belongs to the ten largest clones. The sample taken for sequencing was naive CD8+ T cells from blood, with Jurkat cell RNA spiked in. The cell subset or site label here, explained by the study, means: FACS-sorted CD8+CD4-CCR7+CD45RA+ naive T cells. The receptor set was obtained from a human donor in good health. Some libraries in this study had Jurkat cell RNA spiked in.

This clonotype was recorded only once. This sequence joins TRBV29-1 and TRBJ2-2, with D maybe TRBD1 (5 bases). This CDR3 is 16 amino acids long. Trimming removed 2 bases at V and 2 bases at J, with 15 bases between. Germline assignment: CDR1 SQVTM and CDR2 ANQGSEA. This chain's CDR3 is CSVELRRQGNTGELFF. The CDR3 nucleotides are TGCAGCGTTGAACTACGGCGGCAGGGCAACACCGGGGAGCTGTTTTTT.

About this clonotype: It may be a read error: a sequence one base away is much more abundant. The rearrangement uses TRBV27 and TRBJ2-3, with TRBD2 identical over 7 bases. The CDR3 is made up of 15 amino acids. J gave up 3 bases and V 2 bases, and 5 bases lay outside the gene matches. The germline CDR1 and CDR2 sequences are MNHEY and SMNVEV (reference sequence). The DNA of the CDR3 is TGTGCCAGCAGTTTAATGGCTAGCGGAACAGATACGCAGTATTTT. This sequence encodes CASSLMASGTDTQYF.

This clonotype was detected only a few times. The chain recombines TRBV4-1 with TRBJ1-5; tentative D call: TRBD1 (6 bases). Germline CDR1 MGHRA, CDR2 YSYEKL. V lost 1 base, J lost 7 bases, and 14 bases lay in between. This CDR3 has 15 amino acids. The CDR3 loop is CASSQGPTGGQPQHF. The CDR3, as DNA: TGCGCCAGCAGCCAAGGTCCGACAGGTGGGCAGCCCCAGCATTTT.

Points on this clonotype: The germline gene is not matched at one end of the junction; a read error may be the cause. The rearrangement joins TRBV5-1 to TRBJ2-7; D unresolved. Germline lookup yields CDR1 SGHRS and CDR2 YFSETQ. CDR3 length equals 13 residues. The CDR3 bases are TGCGCCAGCAGCTTGGGGGCAGCCTACGAGAAGTACTTC. As protein: CASSLGAAYEKYF. Drawing the rest from reference TRBV5-1 and TRBJ2-7, the complete variable domain is KAGVTQTPRYLIKTRGQQVTLSCSPISGHRSVSWYQQTPGQGLQFLFEYFSETQRNKGNFPGRFSGRQFSNSRSEMNVSTLELGDSALYLCASSLGAAYEKYFGPGTRLTVT.

This clonotype was observed at least ten times. This chain connects TRBV7-9 to TRBJ2-1; 11 nucleotides agree with TRBD1. V was pared by 3 bases and J by 9 bases, with 4 bases of the junction left unmatched. This CDR3 contains 14 residues. CDR1 and CDR2 (germline): SEHNR, FQNEAQ (reference sequence). The CDR3 here is CASSLAGTGGEQFF. CDR3 DNA sequence: TGTGCCAGCAGCTTGGCTGGGACAGGGGGTGAGCAGTTCTTC.

This clonotype was seen many times. V is TRBV30 and J is TRBJ2-7; 9 bases line up with TRBD1. This CDR3 region has 13 residues. Germline V gene lookup returns CDR1 GTSNPN and CDR2 SVGIG (reference sequence). The V segment lost 5 bases and the J segment 0 bases; nucleotides outside the gene matches: 2. The DNA for the CDR3 is TGTGCCTGGGAGACAGGGGGCTCCTACGAGCAGTACTTC. Its protein product is CAWETGGSYEQYF.

Details on this clonotype: A read error may be the cause here, since a much bigger clone is one base away. The chain recombines TRBV7-2 with TRBJ1-1; a possible D gene is TRBD1 (5 bases). CDR1 is SGHTA, CDR2 FQGNSA, per germline. CDR3 length: 16 residues. DNA for the CDR3: TGTGCCGGCAGCCCGGGGGATGGAGGGATGAACACTGAAGCTTTCTTT. This encodes CAGSPGDGGMNTEAFF.

Details on this clonotype: A read error may be the cause here, since a much bigger clone is one base away. J is TRBJ2-7 and V is TRBV7-9; weak D call: TRBD1 (6 bases). This CDR3 spans 13 amino acids. Trimming stripped 5 bases from V and 2 bases from J, with 10 bases between. Germline V gene data show CDR1 as SEHNR and CDR2 as FQNEAQ (reference sequence). The CDR3 DNA reads as TGTGCCAGCAGCATCGGACAGCCCTACGAGCAGTACTTC. It yields the protein CASSIGQPYEQYF.

This clonotype was seen many times. CDR3 protein: CASSLISTIAGYTF. DNA for the CDR3: TGTGCCAGCAGCTTAATTTCTACGATAGCGGGCTACACCTTC. This chain links TRBV13 with TRBJ1-2; D not certain. The germline gives CDR1 PRHDT, CDR2 FYEKMQ (reference sequence). The CDR3 sequence is 14 residues long. The V end lost 2 bases, the J end lost 8 bases, and 15 bases lay between the germline ends.

The rearrangement joins TRBV4-3 to TRBJ2-7; perhaps TRBD2 as D (6 bases). Trimming pared 2 bases from V and 0 bases from J, leaving 11 bases between. This CDR3 contains 15 residues. Germline CDR1 and CDR2: LGHNA and YSLEER. For the CDR3, the DNA is TGCGCCAGCAGCCAATCGACTAGGGGCTCCTACGAGCAGTACTTC. This sequence encodes CASSQSTRGSYEQYF.

As concerns this clonotype: This may stem from a read error, because a much larger clone lies one nucleotide away. This chain connects TRBV7-6 to TRBJ1-4; no clear D. V lost 0 bases and J 10 bases, leaving 12 bases between the germline ends. Looked up from germline, CDR1 is SGHVS and CDR2 is FNYEAQ. The CDR3 totals 14 residues. The CDR3 DNA reads TGTGCCAGCAGCTTAGCTCCCACAGATGGAAAACTGTTTTTT. This sequence encodes CASSLAPTDGKLFF.

The rearrangement links TRBV27 to TRBJ1-6, with 7 bases identical to TRBD1. The CDR3 covers 15 residues. Germline V gene sequence: CDR1 MNHEY, CDR2 SMNVEV (reference sequence). Trimming at V came to 5 bases and at J to 3 bases, leaving 4 bases not matched to a gene. The CDR3 DNA reads TGTGCCAGCAGTCCAGGGGGGCACTATAATTCACCCCTCCACTTT. It specifies CASSPGGHYNSPLHF.

In this sample, this clonotype turned up many times. The rearrangement uses TRBV27 and TRBJ2-7, with TRBD1 matching 7 bases. The V and J ends lost 3 bases and 2 bases, in that order; junction bases with no gene match: 4. The CDR3 totals 14 residues. Germline CDR1 reads MNHEY; CDR2 reads SMNVEV (reference sequence). Here the CDR3 reads CASSLTGIAYEQYF. The CDR3 nucleotides are TGTGCCAGCAGTTTGACAGGGATAGCCTACGAGCAGTACTTC.

A few counts support this clonotype. This rearrangement joins TRBV28 to TRBJ1-1, with D unresolved. The CDR3 runs 16 residues. The germline gives CDR1 MDHEN, CDR2 SYDVKM. V gave up 3 bases and J gave up 5 bases, with 19 bases separating them. Here the CDR3 reads CASSFRSGIPSTEAFF. CDR3 in DNA: TGTGCCAGCAGTTTTAGGTCCGGGATCCCTTCGACTGAAGCTTTCTTT. Variable domain in full (rest from reference TRBV28 and TRBJ1-1): DVKVTQSSRYLVKRTGEKVFLECVQDMDHENMFWYRQDPGLGLRLIYFSYDVKMKEKGDIPEGYSVSREKKERFSLILESASTNQTSMYLCASSFRSGIPSTEAFFGQGTRLTVV.

About this clonotype: This may arise from a read error, as a much more abundant clone is one base away. No conserved phenylalanine or tryptophan ends this CDR3, so it is likely a read error. CDR3 DNA sequence: TGTGCCAGCAGCTTAGCACAAGAGACCCAGTACCTC. Amino acids: CASSLAQETQYL. The rearrangement uses TRBV11-2 and TRBJ2-5; D remains ambiguous. CDR1 and CDR2 from the germline V gene are SGHAT and FQNNGV. The V gene lost 1 base and the J gene lost 2 bases, with 2 bases spanning the gap. The CDR3 is 12 amino acids.